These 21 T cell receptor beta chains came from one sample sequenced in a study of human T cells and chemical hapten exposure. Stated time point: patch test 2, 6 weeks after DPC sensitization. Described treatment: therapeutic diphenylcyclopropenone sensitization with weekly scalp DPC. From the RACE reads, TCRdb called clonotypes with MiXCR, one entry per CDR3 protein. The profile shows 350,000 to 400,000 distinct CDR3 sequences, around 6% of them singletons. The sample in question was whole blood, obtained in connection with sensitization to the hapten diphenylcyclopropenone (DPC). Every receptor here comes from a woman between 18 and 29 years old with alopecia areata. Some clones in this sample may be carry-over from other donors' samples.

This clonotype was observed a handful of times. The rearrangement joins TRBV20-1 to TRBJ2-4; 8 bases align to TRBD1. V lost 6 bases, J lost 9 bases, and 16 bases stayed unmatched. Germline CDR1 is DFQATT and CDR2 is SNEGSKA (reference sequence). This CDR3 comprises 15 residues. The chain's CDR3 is CSANPTGQEGTIQYF. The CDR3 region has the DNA TGCAGTGCCAATCCGACGGGACAGGAGGGTACCATTCAGTACTTC.

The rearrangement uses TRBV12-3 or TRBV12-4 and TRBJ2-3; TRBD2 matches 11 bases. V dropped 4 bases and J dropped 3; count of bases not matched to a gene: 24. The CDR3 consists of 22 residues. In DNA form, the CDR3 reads TGTGCCAGCAGTTCTATCCGAGCGTCCCTAGCGGGGGGCCGTCATCCTACAGATACGCAGTATTTT. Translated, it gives CASSSIRASLAGGRHPTDTQYF.

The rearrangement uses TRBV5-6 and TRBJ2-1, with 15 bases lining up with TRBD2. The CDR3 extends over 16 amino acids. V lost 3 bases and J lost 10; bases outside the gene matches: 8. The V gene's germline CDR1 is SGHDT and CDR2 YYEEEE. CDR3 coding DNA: TGTGCCAGCAGCTCCTGGGGGACTAGCGGGGGGACAGAGCAGTTCTTC. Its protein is CASSSWGTSGGTEQFF.

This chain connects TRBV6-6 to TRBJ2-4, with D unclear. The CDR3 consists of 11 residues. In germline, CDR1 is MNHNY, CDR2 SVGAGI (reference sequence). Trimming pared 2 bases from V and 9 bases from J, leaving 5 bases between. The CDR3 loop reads CASSYDIIQYF. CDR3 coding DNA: TGTGCCAGCAGTTACGATATCATTCAGTACTTC.

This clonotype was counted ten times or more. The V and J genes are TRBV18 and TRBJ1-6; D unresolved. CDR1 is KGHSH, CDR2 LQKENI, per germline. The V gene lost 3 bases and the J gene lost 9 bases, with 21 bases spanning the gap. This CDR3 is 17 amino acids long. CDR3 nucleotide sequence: TGTGCCAGCTCACCGGATAGAACCGACCCGTCCGCTTCACCCCTCCACTTT. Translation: CASSPDRTDPSASPLHF.

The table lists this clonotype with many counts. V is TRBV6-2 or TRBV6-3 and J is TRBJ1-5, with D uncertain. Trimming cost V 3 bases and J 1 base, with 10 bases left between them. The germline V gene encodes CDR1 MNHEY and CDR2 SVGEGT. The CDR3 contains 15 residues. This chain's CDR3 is CASSYGEESNQPQHF. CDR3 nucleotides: TGTGCCAGCAGTTATGGAGAGGAAAGCAATCAGCCCCAGCATTTT.

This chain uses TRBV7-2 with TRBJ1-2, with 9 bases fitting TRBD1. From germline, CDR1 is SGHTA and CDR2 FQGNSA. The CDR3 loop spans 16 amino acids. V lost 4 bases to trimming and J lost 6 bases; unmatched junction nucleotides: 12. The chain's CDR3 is CASSSGTGLKGHGYTF. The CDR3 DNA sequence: TGTGCCAGCAGCTCCGGGACAGGGCTGAAGGGCCATGGCTACACCTTC.

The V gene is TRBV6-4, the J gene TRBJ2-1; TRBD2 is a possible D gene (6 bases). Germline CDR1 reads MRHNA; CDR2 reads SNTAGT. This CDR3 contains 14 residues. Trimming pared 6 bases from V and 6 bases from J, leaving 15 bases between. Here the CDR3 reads CASRKAQGGNEQFF. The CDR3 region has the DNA TGTGCCAGCAGAAAGGCCCAGGGAGGCAATGAGCAGTTCTTC.

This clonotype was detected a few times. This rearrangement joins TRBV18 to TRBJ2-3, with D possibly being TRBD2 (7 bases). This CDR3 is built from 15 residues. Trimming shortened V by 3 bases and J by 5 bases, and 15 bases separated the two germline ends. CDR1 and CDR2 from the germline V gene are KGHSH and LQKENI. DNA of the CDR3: TGTGCCAGCTCACCCCAAGGGGGGGCAGTAGATACGCAGTATTTT. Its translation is CASSPQGGAVDTQYF.

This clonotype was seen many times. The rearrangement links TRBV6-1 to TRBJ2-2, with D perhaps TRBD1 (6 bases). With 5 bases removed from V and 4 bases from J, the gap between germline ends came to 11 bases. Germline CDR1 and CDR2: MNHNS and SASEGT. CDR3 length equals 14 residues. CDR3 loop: CASSPGETTGELFF. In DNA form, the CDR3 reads TGTGCCAGCAGTCCAGGGGAGACCACCGGGGAGCTGTTTTTT.

The CDR3 DNA reads TGTGCCAGCTCACCATTCGACAGGACGTCTGGAAACACCATATATTTT. The encoded protein is CASSPFDRTSGNTIYF. J is TRBJ1-3 and V is TRBV18, with a tentative D call TRBD1 (6 bases). The CDR3 sequence is 16 residues long. Germline-derived CDR1 and CDR2 are KGHSH and LQKENI. V gave up 2 bases and J gave up 1 base, with 12 bases separating them.

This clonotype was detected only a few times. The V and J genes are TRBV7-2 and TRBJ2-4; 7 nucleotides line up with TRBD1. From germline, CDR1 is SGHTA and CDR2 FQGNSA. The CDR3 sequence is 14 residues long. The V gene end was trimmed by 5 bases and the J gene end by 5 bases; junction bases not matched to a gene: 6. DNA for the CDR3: TGTGCCAGCAGCCAGACAGGGAATCAAAACATTCAGTACTTC. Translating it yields CASSQTGNQNIQYF.

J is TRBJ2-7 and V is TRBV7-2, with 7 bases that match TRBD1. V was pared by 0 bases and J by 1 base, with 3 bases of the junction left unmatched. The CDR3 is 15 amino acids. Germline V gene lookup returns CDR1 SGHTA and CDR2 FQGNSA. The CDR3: CASSLAWDRSYEQYF. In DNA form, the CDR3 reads TGTGCCAGCAGCTTAGCTTGGGACAGATCCTACGAGCAGTACTTC.

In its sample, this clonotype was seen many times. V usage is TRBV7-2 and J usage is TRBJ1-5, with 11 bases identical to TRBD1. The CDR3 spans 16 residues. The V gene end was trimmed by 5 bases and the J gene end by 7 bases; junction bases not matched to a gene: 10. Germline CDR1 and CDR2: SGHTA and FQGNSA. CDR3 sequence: CASSPSGQGAGQPQHF. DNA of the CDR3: TGTGCCAGCAGCCCCTCCGGACAGGGGGCCGGGCAGCCCCAGCATTTT.

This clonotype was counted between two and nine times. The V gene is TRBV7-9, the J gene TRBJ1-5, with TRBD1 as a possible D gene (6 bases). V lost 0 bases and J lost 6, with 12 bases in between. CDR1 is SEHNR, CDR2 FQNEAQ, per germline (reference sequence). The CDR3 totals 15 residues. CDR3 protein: CASSLAMPGAQPQHF. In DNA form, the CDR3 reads TGTGCCAGCAGCTTAGCGATGCCAGGGGCTCAGCCCCAGCATTTT. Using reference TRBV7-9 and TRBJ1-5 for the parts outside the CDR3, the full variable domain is DTGVSQNPRHKITKRGQNVTFRCDPISEHNRLYWYRQTLGQGPEFLTYFQNEAQLEKSRLLSDRFSAERPKGSFSTLEIQRTEQGDSAMYLCASSLAMPGAQPQHFGDGTRLSIL.

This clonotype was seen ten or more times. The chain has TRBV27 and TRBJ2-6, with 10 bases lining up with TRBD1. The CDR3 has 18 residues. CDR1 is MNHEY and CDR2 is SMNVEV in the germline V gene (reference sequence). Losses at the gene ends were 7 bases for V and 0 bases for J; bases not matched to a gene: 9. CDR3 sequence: CASNAGTGVHSGANVLTF. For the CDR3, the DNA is TGTGCCAGCAATGCCGGGACAGGGGTCCACTCTGGGGCCAACGTCCTGACTTTC.

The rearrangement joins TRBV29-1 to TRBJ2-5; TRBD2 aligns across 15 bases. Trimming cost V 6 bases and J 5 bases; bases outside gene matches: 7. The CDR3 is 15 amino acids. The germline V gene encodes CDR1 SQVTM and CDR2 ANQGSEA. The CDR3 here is CSVVPGTSGGETQYF. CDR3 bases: TGCAGCGTGGTACCCGGGACTAGCGGGGGGGAGACCCAGTACTTC.

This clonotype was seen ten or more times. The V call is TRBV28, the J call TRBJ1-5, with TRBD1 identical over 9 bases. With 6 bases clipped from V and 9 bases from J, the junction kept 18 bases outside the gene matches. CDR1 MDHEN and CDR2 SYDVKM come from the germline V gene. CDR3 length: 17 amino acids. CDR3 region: CASSSPYPGTGNWPQHF. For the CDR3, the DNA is TGTGCCAGCAGCTCCCCTTACCCCGGGACAGGGAATTGGCCCCAGCATTTT.

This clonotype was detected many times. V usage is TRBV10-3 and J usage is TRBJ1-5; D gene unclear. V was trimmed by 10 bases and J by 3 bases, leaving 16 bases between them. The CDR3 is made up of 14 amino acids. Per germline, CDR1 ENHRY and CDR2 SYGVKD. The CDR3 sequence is CATTEGAVNQPQHF. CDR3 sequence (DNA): TGTGCCACCACCGAGGGAGCAGTCAATCAGCCCCAGCATTTT.

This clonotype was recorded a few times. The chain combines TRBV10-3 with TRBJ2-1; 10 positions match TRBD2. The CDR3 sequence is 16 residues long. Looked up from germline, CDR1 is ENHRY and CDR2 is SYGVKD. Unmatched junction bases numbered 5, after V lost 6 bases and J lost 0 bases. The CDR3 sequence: CAIRGTSASSYNEQFF. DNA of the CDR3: TGTGCCATCAGGGGGACTAGCGCCAGCTCCTACAATGAGCAGTTCTTC.

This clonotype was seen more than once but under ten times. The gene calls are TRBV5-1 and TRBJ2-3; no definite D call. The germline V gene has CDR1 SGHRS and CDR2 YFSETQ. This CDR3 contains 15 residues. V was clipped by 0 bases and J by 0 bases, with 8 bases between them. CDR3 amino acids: CASSLVAVSTDTQYF. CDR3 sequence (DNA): TGCGCCAGCAGCTTGGTGGCAGTTAGCACAGATACGCAGTATTTT.